This entry describes one TCR beta chain. This record comes from a study of blood T cell repertoires in COVID-19. Study details: PBMCs, B-cell-depleted T cells, or T cells were the source of the cDNA or gDNA that made up the material.

Germline V CDR1 and CDR2: SGHTA, FQGTGA. The V segment lost 1 base and the J segment 7 bases; nucleotides outside the gene matches: 3. This CDR3 is 13 amino acids long. Original data processing: By means of reference gene primer amplification, nucleated cell counts were estimated. Only in-frame clones appear in the TCRdb table, and some are missing; sequencing was by immunoSEQ multiplex PCR. V and J calls plus clone size are reproduced from that table; the DNA served to infer D and trimming. The sample includes over 100,000 clones, approximately 90% seen only once; the top ten take 15% to 20%. The chain recombines TRBV7-3 with TRBJ1-1, with TRBD1 identical over 7 bases. Sequenced material: peripheral blood. The receptor comes from a human donor with acute or convalescent COVID-19. The donor label of this sample is uncertain. In DNA, the CDR3 is TGTGCCAGCAGCTTAAGGGGACAGAATGAAGCTTTCTTT. Amino acid sequence: CASSLRGQNEAFF.